This TCR beta chain was captured in a study of OX40 agonist ivuxolimab in advanced cancers. Study details: Partial responses were observed in three patients, of whom one had hepatocellular carcinoma and two had cutaneous melanoma. Findings and caveats of the study: CD4+ and CD8+ blood T cells expanded clonally by week 6 at 0.1 to 3.0 mg/kg.

This CDR3 region has 14 residues. With 3 bases removed from V and 5 bases from J, the gap between germline ends came to 14 bases. The germline V gene encodes CDR1 MNHEY and CDR2 SMNVEV (reference sequence). The table came from immunoSEQ multiplex PCR; TCRdb's copy has only in-frame clones and leaves some out. Here the sample spans 94,000 or so clones, under 85% being singletons. A note on this clone: Its antigen is as yet unknown.

Baseline was the first blood sampling point, followed by cycle 4 day 1 and cycle 7 day 1. Sequencing was performed on CD4+ or CD8+ T cells sorted from blood, taken in a trial of the OX40 agonist ivuxolimab. This rearrangement joins TRBV27 to TRBJ2-7, with a tentative D call TRBD2 (5 bases). The clonotype originates from an adult with an advanced solid tumor such as melanoma, head and neck, liver or kidney cancer. CDR3 DNA sequence: TGTGCCAGCAGTTTTGGGGAGAGGGTCCACGAGCAGTACTTC. Translating gives CASSFGERVHEQYF.